This T cell receptor (beta chain) was identified in a study of CD8 T cells in ankylosing spondylitis. Regarding the study as a whole: Matched ankylosing spondylitis synovial fluid reportedly contained a significantly enriched population of disease-linked clones.

Construction of TCR beta libraries was performed using quantitative 5'-RACE with molecular barcodes. MiXCR, run by TCRdb on the 5' RACE reads, gives a single entry per CDR3 protein. The table lists under 450,000 distinct CDR3 sequences, 20% to 25% of them singletons, with under 15% in the top ten. In regard to this clonotype: Its target is not known.

This receptor was taken from a male donor with ankylosing spondylitis or in good health (not recorded which). The sequencing sample was made of blood, either unsorted or a sorted T cell fraction (not recorded which).

The CDR3 nucleotides are TGTGCCAGCAGCTTGAACCCGGCCTCAGAGGAGGAGACCCAGTACTTC. This encodes CASSLNPASEEETQYF. This chain joins TRBV7-6 and TRBJ2-5; D gene ambiguous. CDR1 is SGHVS and CDR2 is FNYEAQ in the germline V gene. The V and J ends lost 3 bases and 5 bases respectively, with 19 bases between them. This CDR3 region has 16 residues.